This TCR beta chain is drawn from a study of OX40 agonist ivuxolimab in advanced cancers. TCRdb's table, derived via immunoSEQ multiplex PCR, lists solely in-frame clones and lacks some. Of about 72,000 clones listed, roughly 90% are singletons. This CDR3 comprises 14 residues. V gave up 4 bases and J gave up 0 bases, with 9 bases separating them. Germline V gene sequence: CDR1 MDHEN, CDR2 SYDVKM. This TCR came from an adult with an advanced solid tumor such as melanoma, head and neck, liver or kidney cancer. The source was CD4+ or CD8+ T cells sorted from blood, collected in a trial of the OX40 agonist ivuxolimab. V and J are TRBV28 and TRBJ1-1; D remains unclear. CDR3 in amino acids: CASSSTVMNTEAFF. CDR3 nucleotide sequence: TGTGCCAGCAGTTCCACAGTCATGAACACTGAAGCTTTCTTT.